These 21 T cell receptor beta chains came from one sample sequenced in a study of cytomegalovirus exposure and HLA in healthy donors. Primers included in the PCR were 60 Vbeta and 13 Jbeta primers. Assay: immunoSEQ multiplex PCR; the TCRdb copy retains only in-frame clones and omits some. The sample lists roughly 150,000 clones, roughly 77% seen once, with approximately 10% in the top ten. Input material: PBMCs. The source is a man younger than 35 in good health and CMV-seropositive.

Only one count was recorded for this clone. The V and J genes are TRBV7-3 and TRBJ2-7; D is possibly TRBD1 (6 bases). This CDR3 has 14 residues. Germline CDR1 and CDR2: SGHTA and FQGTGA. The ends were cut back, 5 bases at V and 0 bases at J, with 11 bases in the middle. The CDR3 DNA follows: TGTGCCAGCAGCCAGGGACACAGCTCCTACGAGCAGTACTTC. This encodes CASSQGHSSYEQYF.

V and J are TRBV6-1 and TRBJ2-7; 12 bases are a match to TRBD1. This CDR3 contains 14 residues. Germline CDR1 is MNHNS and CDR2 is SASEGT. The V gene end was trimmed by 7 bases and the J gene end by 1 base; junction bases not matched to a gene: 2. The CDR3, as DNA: TGTGCCAGCAAGGGACAGGGGGCTTCCTACGAGCAGTACTTC. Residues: CASKGQGASYEQYF.

CDR3 bases: TGCGCCAGCAGTGAGTCCCGGCGGCTAGACTATGGCTACACCTTC. Its translation is CASSESRRLDYGYTF. The chain combines TRBV10-1 with TRBJ1-2; no definite D call. The germline V gene has CDR1 WNHNN and CDR2 SYGVQD (reference sequence). V lost 0 bases, J lost 3 bases, and 11 bases lay in between. This CDR3 has 15 amino acids.

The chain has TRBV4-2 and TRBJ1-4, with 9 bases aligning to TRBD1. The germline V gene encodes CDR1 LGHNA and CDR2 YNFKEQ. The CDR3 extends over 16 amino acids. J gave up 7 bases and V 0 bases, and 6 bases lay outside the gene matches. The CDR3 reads CASSQEDRGGSEKLFF. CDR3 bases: TGTGCCAGCAGCCAAGAAGACAGGGGGGGATCTGAAAAACTGTTTTTT.

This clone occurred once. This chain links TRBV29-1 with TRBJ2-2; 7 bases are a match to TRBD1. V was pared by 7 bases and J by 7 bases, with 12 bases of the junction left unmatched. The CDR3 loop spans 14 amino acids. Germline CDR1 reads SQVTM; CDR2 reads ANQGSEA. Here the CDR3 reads CSAAGTDVLGELFF. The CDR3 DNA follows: TGCAGCGCCGCTGGGACAGACGTTCTCGGGGAGCTGTTTTTT.

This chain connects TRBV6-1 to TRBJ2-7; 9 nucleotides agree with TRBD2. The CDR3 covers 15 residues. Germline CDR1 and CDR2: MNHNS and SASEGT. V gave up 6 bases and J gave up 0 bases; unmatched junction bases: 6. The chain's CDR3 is CASRRIAGASYEQYF. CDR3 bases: TGTGCCAGCAGGAGAATAGCGGGAGCCTCCTACGAGCAGTACTTC.

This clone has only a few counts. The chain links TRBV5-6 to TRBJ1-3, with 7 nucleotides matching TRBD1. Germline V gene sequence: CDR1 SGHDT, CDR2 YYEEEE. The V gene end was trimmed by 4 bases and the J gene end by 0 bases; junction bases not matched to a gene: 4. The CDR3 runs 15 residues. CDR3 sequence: CASSPGGFSGNTIYF. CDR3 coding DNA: TGTGCCAGCAGCCCAGGGGGTTTCTCTGGAAACACCATATATTTT.

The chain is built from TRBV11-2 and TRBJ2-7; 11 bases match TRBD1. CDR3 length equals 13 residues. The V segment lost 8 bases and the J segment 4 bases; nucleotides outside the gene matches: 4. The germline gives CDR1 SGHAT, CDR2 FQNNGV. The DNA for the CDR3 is TGTGCCAGCGAAAGGGACAGGGGGTACGAGCAGTACTTC. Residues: CASERDRGYEQYF.

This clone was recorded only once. CDR3 residues: CATSRDLGGPQHF. Here the CDR3 DNA reads TGTGCCACCAGCAGAGATCTCGGGGGGCCCCAGCATTTT. The V and J genes are TRBV15 and TRBJ1-5; perhaps TRBD1 as D (5 bases). This CDR3 spans 13 amino acids. V lost 0 bases and J lost 9, with 9 bases in between. The germline CDR1 and CDR2 sequences are LNHNV and YYDKDF (reference sequence).

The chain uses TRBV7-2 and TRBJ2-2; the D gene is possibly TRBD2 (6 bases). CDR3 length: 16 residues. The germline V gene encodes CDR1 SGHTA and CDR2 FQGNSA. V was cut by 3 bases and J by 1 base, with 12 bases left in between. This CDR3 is CASSLISGGNTGELFF. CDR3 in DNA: TGTGCCAGCAGCTTGATTAGCGGAGGGAACACCGGGGAGCTGTTTTTT.

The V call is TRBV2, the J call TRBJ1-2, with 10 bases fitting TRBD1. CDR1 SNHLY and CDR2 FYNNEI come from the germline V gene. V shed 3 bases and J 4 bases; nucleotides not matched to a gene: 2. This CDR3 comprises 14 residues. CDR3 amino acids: CASSDDRGLYGYTF. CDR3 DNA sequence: TGTGCCAGCAGTGATGACAGGGGGCTCTATGGCTACACCTTC.

The CDR3: CASSHTATGSIGTQYF. CDR3 nucleotides: TGCGCCAGCAGCCACACCGCGACAGGGTCGATTGGGACCCAGTACTTC. The chain uses TRBV10-2 and TRBJ2-5; 7 positions match TRBD1. With 6 bases clipped from V and 7 bases from J, the junction kept 17 bases outside the gene matches. This CDR3 is built from 16 residues. CDR1 is WSHSY, CDR2 SAAADI, per germline.

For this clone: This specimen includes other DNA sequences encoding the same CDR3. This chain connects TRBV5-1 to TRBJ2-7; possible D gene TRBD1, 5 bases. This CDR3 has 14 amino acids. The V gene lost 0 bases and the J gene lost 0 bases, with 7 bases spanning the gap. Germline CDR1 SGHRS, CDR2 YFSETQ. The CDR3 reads CASSLGQGSYEQYF. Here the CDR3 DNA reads TGCGCCAGCAGCTTGGGGCAGGGCTCCTACGAGCAGTACTTC.

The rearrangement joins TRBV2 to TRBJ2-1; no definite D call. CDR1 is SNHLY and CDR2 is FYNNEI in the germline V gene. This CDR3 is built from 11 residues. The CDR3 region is CATNLRNEQFF. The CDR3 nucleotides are TGTGCTACGAACCTGAGGAATGAGCAGTTCTTC.

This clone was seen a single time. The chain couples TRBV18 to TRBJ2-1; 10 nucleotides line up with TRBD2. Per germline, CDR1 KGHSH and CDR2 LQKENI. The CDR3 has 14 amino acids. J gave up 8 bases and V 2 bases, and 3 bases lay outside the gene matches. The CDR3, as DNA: TGTGCCAGCTCACCAGGGACTAGCGCGGATGAGCAGTTCTTC. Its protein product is CASSPGTSADEQFF. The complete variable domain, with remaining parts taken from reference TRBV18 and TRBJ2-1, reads NAGVMQNPRHLVRRRGQEARLRCSPMKGHSHVYWYRQLPEEGLKFMVYLQKENIIDESGMPKERFSAEFPKEGPSILRIQQVVRGDSAAYFCASSPGTSADEQFFGPGTRLTVL.

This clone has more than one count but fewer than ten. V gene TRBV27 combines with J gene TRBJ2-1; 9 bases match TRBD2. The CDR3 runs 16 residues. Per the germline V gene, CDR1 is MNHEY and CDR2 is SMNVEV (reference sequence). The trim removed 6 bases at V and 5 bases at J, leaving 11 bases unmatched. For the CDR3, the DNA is TGTGCCAGCAGCCTCCAGACTAGCGGAGTGAACAATGAGCAGTTCTTC. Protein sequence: CASSLQTSGVNNEQFF.

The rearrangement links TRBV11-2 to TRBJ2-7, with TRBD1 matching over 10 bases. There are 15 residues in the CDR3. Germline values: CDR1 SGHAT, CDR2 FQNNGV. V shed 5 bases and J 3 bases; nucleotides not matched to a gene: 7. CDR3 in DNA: TGTGCCAGCAGCCGCGACAGGGGGCCTTTCTACGAGCAGTACTTC. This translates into CASSRDRGPFYEQYF. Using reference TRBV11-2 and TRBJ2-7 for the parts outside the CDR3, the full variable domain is EAGVAQSPRYKIIEKRQSVAFWCNPISGHATLYWYQQILGQGPKLLIQFQNNGVVDDSQLPKDRFSAERLKGVDSTLKIQPAKLEDSAVYLCASSRDRGPFYEQYFGPGTRLTVT.

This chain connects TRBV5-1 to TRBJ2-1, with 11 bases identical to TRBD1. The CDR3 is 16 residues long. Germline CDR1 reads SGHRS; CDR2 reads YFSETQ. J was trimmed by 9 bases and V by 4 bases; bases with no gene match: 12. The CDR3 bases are TGCGCCAGCAGCGCTGGAACCGGGACAGGGGGGTGTGAGCAGTTCTTC. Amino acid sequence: CASSAGTGTGGCEQFF.

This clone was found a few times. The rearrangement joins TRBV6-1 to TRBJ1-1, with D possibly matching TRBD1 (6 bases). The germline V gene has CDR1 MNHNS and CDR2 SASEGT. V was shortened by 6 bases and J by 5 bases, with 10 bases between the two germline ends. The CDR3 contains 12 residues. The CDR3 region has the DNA TGTGCCAGCAGAATAGGACAGACTGAAGCTTTCTTT. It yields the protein CASRIGQTEAFF.

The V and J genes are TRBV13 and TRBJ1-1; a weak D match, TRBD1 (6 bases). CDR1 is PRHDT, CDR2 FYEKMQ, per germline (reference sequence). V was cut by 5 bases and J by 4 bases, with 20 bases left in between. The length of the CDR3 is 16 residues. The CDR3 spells CASSHARGGWGTEAFF. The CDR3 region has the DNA TGTGCCAGCAGCCACGCGCGGGGGGGCTGGGGCACTGAAGCTTTCTTT.

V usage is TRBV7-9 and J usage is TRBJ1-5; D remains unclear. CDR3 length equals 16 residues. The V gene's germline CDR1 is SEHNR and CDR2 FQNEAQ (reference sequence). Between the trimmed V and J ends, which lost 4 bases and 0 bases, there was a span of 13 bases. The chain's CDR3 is CASSSGGSDSNQPQHF. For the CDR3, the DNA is TGTGCCAGCAGCTCGGGAGGGTCCGATAGCAATCAGCCCCAGCATTTT.